This T cell receptor beta chain was captured by sequencing in a study of blood T cell repertoires in COVID-19. In the study overall: Whether acute or convalescent, the COVID-19 samples came from the United States, Italy and Spain.

The V and J ends lost 0 bases and 10 bases respectively, with 13 bases between them. Germline V gene sequence: CDR1 SGHDT, CDR2 YYEEEE. The CDR3 covers 13 residues. Produced via immunoSEQ multiplex PCR; TCRdb's table is partial and in-frame only. Of 70,000 to 85,000 clones listed, about 88% are singletons. This rearrangement joins TRBV5-6 to TRBJ1-2; perhaps TRBD1 as D (6 bases). This clonotype originated in a man aged 65 to 85 with active or convalescent COVID-19. Source material: peripheral blood. CDR3 amino acids: CASSLVGTRNYTF. The CDR3 region has the DNA TGTGCCAGCAGCTTGGTGGGGACACGGAACTACACCTTC.